The 32 T cell receptor beta chains in this list originate from one sample, sequenced in a study of T cell responses to AZD1222 COVID-19 vaccine. The method was immunoSEQ multiplex PCR; TCRdb's version includes in-frame clones alone and lacks a portion of them. The profile shows some 130,000 clones, around 85% of them singletons. The sample here was peripheral blood, taken on day 0 of AZD1222 vaccination. All receptors come from an adult in good health.

V usage is TRBV29-1 and J usage is TRBJ2-2; TRBD2 might be the D (5 bases). CDR1 and CDR2 (germline): SQVTM, ANQGSEA. The V end lost 4 bases, the J end lost 5 bases, and 11 bases lay between the germline ends. CDR3 length equals 13 residues. The CDR3 loop reads CSVGGPGTGELFF. CDR3 sequence (DNA): TGCAGCGTTGGAGGGCCGGGGACCGGGGAGCTGTTTTTT.

The chain uses TRBV7-9 and TRBJ2-5; D is tentatively TRBD1 or TRBD2 (5 bases each). The CDR3 sequence is 15 residues long. V shed 0 bases and J shed 2 bases, with 10 bases lying between them. In germline, CDR1 is SEHNR, CDR2 FQNEAQ (reference sequence). The CDR3 protein is CASSLAGDRQETQYF. The DNA of the CDR3 is TGTGCCAGCAGCTTAGCCGGGGACCGTCAAGAGACCCAGTACTTC.

The chain combines TRBV7-9 with TRBJ2-7, with D unresolved. Germline lookup yields CDR1 SEHNR and CDR2 FQNEAQ (reference sequence). The length of the CDR3 is 12 residues. V shed 1 base and J shed 3 bases, with 4 bases lying between them. The CDR3 reads CASSLVVYEQYF. CDR3 coding DNA: TGTGCCAGCAGCTTAGTCGTCTACGAGCAGTACTTC.

This chain joins TRBV11-3 and TRBJ1-6, with a possible D match to TRBD1 (5 bases). V was clipped by 5 bases and J by 9 bases, with 11 bases between them. The CDR3 has 13 residues. The germline CDR1 and CDR2 sequences are SGHNT and YENEEA. The CDR3 is CASSAGGGSPLHF. The CDR3, as DNA: TGTGCCAGCAGCGCGGGGGGGGGTTCACCCCTCCACTTT.

This clone appeared a single time. The chain couples TRBV10-3 to TRBJ2-5; D could derive from TRBD1 or TRBD2 (5 bases each). This CDR3 spans 12 amino acids. Trimming pared 8 bases from V and 5 bases from J, leaving 12 bases between. Germline V lookup: CDR1 ENHRY, CDR2 SYGVKD. This chain's CDR3 is CAIRRDGETQYF. The CDR3 DNA reads as TGTGCCATCCGCCGGGACGGGGAGACCCAGTACTTC.

The CDR3 spells CASSQVWPFTGELFF. The CDR3 DNA is TGTGCCAGCAGCCAAGTTTGGCCGTTCACCGGGGAGCTGTTTTTT. J is TRBJ2-2 and V is TRBV14; D not certain. The V gene lost 1 base and the J gene lost 4 bases, with 10 bases spanning the gap. This CDR3 has 15 amino acids. Germline V gives CDR1 SGHDN, CDR2 FVKESK.

The chain has TRBV28 and TRBJ1-1; D ambiguous. The CDR3 runs 15 residues. The V gene lost 1 base and the J gene lost 2 bases, with 11 bases spanning the gap. The germline CDR1 and CDR2 sequences are MDHEN and SYDVKM. The CDR3 protein is CASSLYTTGNTEAFF. The CDR3, as DNA: TGTGCCAGCAGTTTATACACGACGGGAAACACTGAAGCTTTCTTT. Together with reference TRBV28 and TRBJ1-1, the CDR3 gives the full variable domain: DVKVTQSSRYLVKRTGEKVFLECVQDMDHENMFWYRQDPGLGLRLIYFSYDVKMKEKGDIPEGYSVSREKKERFSLILESASTNQTSMYLCASSLYTTGNTEAFFGQGTRLTVV.

The rearrangement links TRBV27 to TRBJ2-1; TRBD2 matches at 8 bases. Germline assignment: CDR1 MNHEY and CDR2 SMNVEV (reference sequence). This CDR3 comprises 16 residues. V lost 5 bases, J lost 3 bases, and 9 bases stayed unmatched. The CDR3 coding sequence is TGTGCCAGCAGTCTAGGGGTAGCGGGACACTACAATGAGCAGTTCTTC. As protein: CASSLGVAGHYNEQFF.

The rearrangement uses TRBV7-8 and TRBJ1-4; 8 bases are shared with TRBD1. The CDR3 consists of 15 residues. CDR1 SGHVS and CDR2 FQNEAQ come from the germline V gene. The trim removed 5 bases at V and 3 bases at J, leaving 5 bases unmatched. The chain's CDR3 is CASSPQGAANEKLFF. The CDR3 bases are TGTGCCAGCAGCCCTCAGGGGGCGGCTAATGAAAAACTGTTTTTT.

CDR3 sequence reads: CASREPGTNEQFF. DNA for the CDR3: TGTGCCAGCAGAGAGCCGGGCACGAATGAGCAGTTCTTC. The chain employs TRBV7-3 and TRBJ2-1, with D unresolved. Germline V lookup: CDR1 SGHTA, CDR2 FQGTGA. V gave up 6 bases and J gave up 7 bases, with 13 bases separating them. The CDR3 covers 13 residues.

This clone was seen only a few times. The V call is TRBV28, the J call TRBJ1-2; no clear D gene. The CDR3 covers 15 residues. Germline values: CDR1 MDHEN, CDR2 SYDVKM. V was shortened by 6 bases and J by 4 bases, with 18 bases between the two germline ends. The CDR3 sequence: CASSPTLGGSYGYTF. CDR3 sequence (DNA): TGTGCCAGCAGCCCAACGCTCGGTGGCAGCTATGGCTACACCTTC.

The CDR3: CASSPWGGGGRPQHF. CDR3 bases: TGTGCCAGCAGTCCCTGGGGAGGGGGCGGCCGGCCCCAGCATTTT. The chain has TRBV28 and TRBJ1-5; 7 bases fit TRBD1. Germline V gene lookup returns CDR1 MDHEN and CDR2 SYDVKM. Germline trimming cut 5 bases from V and 9 bases from J; bases unmatched to any gene: 13. There are 15 residues in the CDR3.

The CDR3 loop reads CASRGTSGSLGYEQYF. The CDR3 DNA reads TGTGCCAGCAGGGGGACTAGCGGGAGTCTCGGCTACGAGCAGTACTTC. This chain joins TRBV2 and TRBJ2-7; 14 nucleotides line up with TRBD2. The CDR3 length is 16 residues. The V gene's germline CDR1 is SNHLY and CDR2 FYNNEI. The J segment lost 3 bases and the V segment lost 6 bases, leaving 7 bases of the junction unmatched. The full variable domain, with the rest looked up from reference TRBV2 and TRBJ2-7, is EPEVTQTPSHQVTQMGQEVILRCVPISNHLYFYWYRQILGQKVEFLVSFYNNEISEKSEIFDDQFSVERPDGSNFTLKIRSTKLEDSAMYFCASRGTSGSLGYEQYFGPGTRLTVT.

CDR3 bases: TGTGCCAGCAGCTTAGGACAGGGGTTCCCGTATGGCTACACCTTC. This gives the protein CASSLGQGFPYGYTF. The rearrangement joins TRBV7-8 to TRBJ1-2; 8 bases match TRBD1. V gave up 1 base and J gave up 5 bases; unmatched junction bases: 6. The CDR3 length is 15 residues. Germline CDR1 and CDR2: SGHVS and FQNEAQ.

This chain joins TRBV30 and TRBJ1-2; 7 bases agree with TRBD1. CDR1 and CDR2 from the germline V gene are GTSNPN and SVGIG (reference sequence). The V gene end was trimmed by 8 bases and the J gene end by 5 bases; junction bases not matched to a gene: 8. The CDR3 has 12 amino acids. The CDR3 DNA is TGTGCCGGCCGACAGGGAAGTTATGGCTACACCTTC. As protein: CAGRQGSYGYTF.

The V call is TRBV5-6, the J call TRBJ2-1; D is unresolved. This CDR3 contains 13 residues. Trimming took 2 bases from V and 7 from J, leaving 10 bases between them. Germline V gives CDR1 SGHDT, CDR2 YYEEEE. CDR3 amino acids: CASSFGTANEQFF. CDR3 in DNA: TGTGCCAGCAGCTTTGGAACCGCAAATGAGCAGTTCTTC.

The chain uses TRBV29-1 and TRBJ1-2; maybe TRBD1 (5 bases). Per germline, CDR1 SQVTM and CDR2 ANQGSEA. V was trimmed by 1 base and J by 2 bases, leaving 14 bases between them. CDR3 size: 15 residues. This CDR3 reads CSVEVHGTGNYGYTF. The CDR3 bases are TGCAGCGTTGAAGTTCACGGGACGGGCAACTATGGCTACACCTTC.

This chain links TRBV10-3 with TRBJ2-5; TRBD2 aligns across 7 bases. This CDR3 comprises 14 residues. Losses at the gene ends were 8 bases for V and 4 bases for J; bases not matched to a gene: 10. The germline V gene encodes CDR1 ENHRY and CDR2 SYGVKD. The CDR3 reads CAIGEGSSPETQYF. CDR3 bases: TGTGCCATCGGGGAGGGGAGCTCACCAGAGACCCAGTACTTC.

This clone was detected a few times. This chain links TRBV29-1 with TRBJ2-7; possibly TRBD2 for D (6 bases). The V gene's germline CDR1 is SQVTM and CDR2 ANQGSEA. The CDR3 has 11 amino acids. V dropped 7 bases and J dropped 2 bases, with 9 bases sitting between them. CDR3 nucleotides: TGCAGCGCCGGGACTCCCTACGAGCAGTACTTC. Its protein is CSAGTPYEQYF.

This chain connects TRBV29-1 to TRBJ1-3; D not certain. The length of the CDR3 is 13 residues. V lost 7 bases to trimming and J lost 4 bases, with 14 bases between them. Germline V gene lookup returns CDR1 SQVTM and CDR2 ANQGSEA. CDR3 in amino acids: CSGGGGSGNTIYF. The DNA for the CDR3 is TGCAGCGGTGGTGGAGGGTCGGGAAACACCATATATTTT.

The CDR3 nucleotides are TGTGCCAGCAGTGAGGTACAGCCCCCCAATGAGCAGTTCTTC. This encodes CASSEVQPPNEQFF. The gene calls are TRBV6-4 and TRBJ2-1; D not certain. The CDR3 totals 14 residues. V was shortened by 3 bases and J by 6 bases, with 12 bases between the two germline ends. CDR1 is MRHNA, CDR2 SNTAGT, per germline.

This clone was observed a single time. This rearrangement joins TRBV30 to TRBJ1-1, with TRBD1 matching 8 bases. This CDR3 has 11 residues. Trimming cost V 2 bases and J 8 bases; bases outside gene matches: 1. Germline lookup yields CDR1 GTSNPN and CDR2 SVGIG (reference sequence). CDR3 sequence: CAWSTGGEAFF. In DNA, the CDR3 is TGTGCCTGGAGTACAGGGGGGGAAGCTTTCTTT.

This chain uses TRBV18 with TRBJ2-1, with D unclear. V gave up 5 bases and J gave up 0 bases, with 8 bases separating them. There are 14 residues in the CDR3. Germline V gene sequence: CDR1 KGHSH, CDR2 LQKENI. The CDR3 protein is CASSGFGSYNEQFF. CDR3 DNA sequence: TGTGCCAGCTCAGGATTCGGCTCCTACAATGAGCAGTTCTTC.

The chain links TRBV28 to TRBJ1-2; D may be TRBD1 (6 bases). CDR1 MDHEN and CDR2 SYDVKM come from the germline V gene. CDR3 length: 15 residues. V was cut by 2 bases and J by 9 bases, with 19 bases left in between. The CDR3 region has the DNA TGTGCCAGCAGTTTAATAGGGGGGCCCGGGGCCAGCTACACCTTC. It specifies CASSLIGGPGASYTF.

The chain employs TRBV25-1 and TRBJ2-7, with 12 positions matching TRBD1. Germline V gene data show CDR1 as MGHDK and CDR2 as SYGVNS. The ends lost 3 bases at V and 5 bases at J; junction bases unmatched: 11. This CDR3 is 17 amino acids long. The DNA of the CDR3 is TGTGCCAGCAGTGAGTCAAAGGGGACAGGGGGCCCCCACGAGCAGTACTTC. It specifies CASSESKGTGGPHEQYF.

The chain links TRBV30 to TRBJ2-3, with 8 bases identical to TRBD2. Germline V lookup: CDR1 GTSNPN, CDR2 SVGIG (reference sequence). With V trimmed by 2 bases and J by 5 bases, 18 bases remained unmatched. The length of the CDR3 is 18 residues. The CDR3 region is CAWSHPWGSGRQVDTQYF. The CDR3 DNA sequence: TGTGCCTGGAGTCACCCCTGGGGGAGCGGGAGACAGGTAGATACGCAGTATTTT. Full variable domain (rest looked up from reference TRBV30 and TRBJ2-3): SQTIHQWPATLVQPVGSPLSLECTVEGTSNPNLYWYRQAAGRGLQLLFYSVGIGQISSEVPQNLSASRPQDRQFILSSKKLLLSDSGFYLCAWSHPWGSGRQVDTQYFGPGTRLTVL.

The rearrangement uses TRBV24-1 and TRBJ2-3; TRBD1 is a possible D gene (6 bases). V lost 9 bases to trimming and J lost 1 base, with 10 bases between them. Germline CDR1 KGHDR, CDR2 SFDVKD. CDR3 length: 13 amino acids. Here the CDR3 reads CATWDTRTDTQYF. As DNA, the CDR3 is TGTGCCACCTGGGACACCCGCACAGATACGCAGTATTTT.

This clone showed up just a few times. The rearrangement links TRBV5-1 to TRBJ1-3; TRBD1 matches at 7 bases. V lost 5 bases, J lost 7 bases, and 6 bases stayed unmatched. The CDR3 extends over 13 amino acids. Per germline, CDR1 SGHRS and CDR2 YFSETQ. Here the CDR3 reads CASSETGENTIYF. In nucleotides, the CDR3 is TGCGCCAGCAGTGAAACAGGGGAGAACACCATATATTTT. Together with reference TRBV5-1 and TRBJ1-3, the CDR3 gives the full variable domain: KAGVTQTPRYLIKTRGQQVTLSCSPISGHRSVSWYQQTPGQGLQFLFEYFSETQRNKGNFPGRFSGRQFSNSRSEMNVSTLELGDSALYLCASSETGENTIYFGEGSWLTVV.

This clone has a single count. The genes are TRBV12-1 and TRBJ2-1; the table names TRBD2, a call not compared with the DNA. TRBV12-1 is a documented pseudogene. The CDR3 extends over 18 amino acids. The chain's CDR3 is CASSFAGGGRAVVDEQFF. The CDR3 nucleotides read TGTGCCAGCAGCTTTGCGGGGGGCGGGAGGGCCGTGGTGGATGAGCAGTTCTTC.

This clone was picked up a small number of times. The rearrangement uses TRBV7-2 and TRBJ1-1; TRBD1 might be the D (6 bases). The germline CDR1 and CDR2 sequences are SGHTA and FQGNSA. The CDR3 runs to 13 residues. The ends were cut back, 2 bases at V and 6 bases at J, with 10 bases in the middle. CDR3 amino acids: CASSLNRVSEAFF. CDR3 bases: TGTGCCAGCAGCTTAAACAGGGTGTCTGAAGCTTTCTTT. Full variable domain (remainder filled in from reference TRBV7-2 and TRBJ1-1): GAGVSQSPSNKVTEKGKDVELRCDPISGHTALYWYRQSLGQGLEFLIYFQGNSAPDKSGLPSDRFSAERTGGSVSTLTIQRTQQEDSAVYLCASSLNRVSEAFFGQGTRLTVV.

The chain couples TRBV18 to TRBJ2-5; D ambiguous. Trimming took off 0 bases at V and 0 bases at J, with 2 bases between the two ends. CDR3 length: 13 amino acids. In germline, CDR1 is KGHSH, CDR2 LQKENI. The CDR3 DNA reads TGTGCCAGCTCACCACCGTACCAAGAGACCCAGTACTTC. This sequence encodes CASSPPYQETQYF. Filled out from reference TRBV18 and TRBJ2-5, the complete variable domain reads NAGVMQNPRHLVRRRGQEARLRCSPMKGHSHVYWYRQLPEEGLKFMVYLQKENIIDESGMPKERFSAEFPKEGPSILRIQQVVRGDSAAYFCASSPPYQETQYFGPGTRLLVL.

This chain connects TRBV23-1 to TRBJ1-2; unclear D gene. TRBV23-1 is treated as an ORF (open reading frame) with a function not yet certain. V lost 1 base and J lost 5, with 14 bases in between. The CDR3 spans 15 residues. In DNA, the CDR3 is TGCGCCAGCAGTCAATACCCGCCGGCACAGTATGGCTACACCTTC. This sequence encodes CASSQYPPAQYGYTF.